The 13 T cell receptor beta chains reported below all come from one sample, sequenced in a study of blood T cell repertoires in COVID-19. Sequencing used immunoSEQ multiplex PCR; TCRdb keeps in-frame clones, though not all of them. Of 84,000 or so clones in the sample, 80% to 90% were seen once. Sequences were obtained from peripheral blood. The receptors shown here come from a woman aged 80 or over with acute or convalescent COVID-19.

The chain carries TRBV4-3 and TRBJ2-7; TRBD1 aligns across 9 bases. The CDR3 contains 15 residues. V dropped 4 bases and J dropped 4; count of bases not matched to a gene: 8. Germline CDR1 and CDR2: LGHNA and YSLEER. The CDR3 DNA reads TGCGCCAGCAGCCCTCAGACAGGGGGGGATTACGAGCAGTACTTC. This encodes CASSPQTGGDYEQYF.

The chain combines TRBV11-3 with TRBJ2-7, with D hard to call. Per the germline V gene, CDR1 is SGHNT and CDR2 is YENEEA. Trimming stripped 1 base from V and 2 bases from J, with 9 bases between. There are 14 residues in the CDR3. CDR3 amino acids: CASSLADNPYEQYF. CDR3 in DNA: TGTGCCAGCAGCTTAGCTGACAACCCCTACGAGCAGTACTTC.

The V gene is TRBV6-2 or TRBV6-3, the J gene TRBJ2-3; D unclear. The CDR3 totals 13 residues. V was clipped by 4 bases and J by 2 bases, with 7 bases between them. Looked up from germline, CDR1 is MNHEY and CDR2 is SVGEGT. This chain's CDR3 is CASSWPSTDTQYF. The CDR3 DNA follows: TGTGCCAGCAGTTGGCCTTCCACAGATACGCAGTATTTT.

In DNA form, the CDR3 reads TGTGCCAGCAGCGCGGGACTAGCGTCGTCGCAGTACTTC. Encoded protein: CASSAGLASSQYF. V gene TRBV9 combines with J gene TRBJ2-7; 10 bases are a match to TRBD2. CDR3 length: 13 residues. Germline V CDR1 and CDR2: SGDLS, YYNGEE. The ends lost 3 bases at V and 9 bases at J; junction bases unmatched: 6.

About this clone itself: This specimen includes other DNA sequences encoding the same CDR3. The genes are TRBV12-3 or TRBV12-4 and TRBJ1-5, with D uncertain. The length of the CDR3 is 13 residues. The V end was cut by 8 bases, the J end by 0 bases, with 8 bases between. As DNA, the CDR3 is TGTGCCAGCTCGTCTTATAGCAATCAGCCCCAGCATTTT. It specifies CASSSYSNQPQHF.

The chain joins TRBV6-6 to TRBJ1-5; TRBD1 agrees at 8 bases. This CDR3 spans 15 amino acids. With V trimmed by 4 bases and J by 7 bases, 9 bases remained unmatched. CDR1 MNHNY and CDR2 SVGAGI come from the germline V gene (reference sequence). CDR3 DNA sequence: TGTGCCAGCAGTTTCTATGGACAGGGCGGGCAGCCCCAGCATTTT. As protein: CASSFYGQGGQPQHF.

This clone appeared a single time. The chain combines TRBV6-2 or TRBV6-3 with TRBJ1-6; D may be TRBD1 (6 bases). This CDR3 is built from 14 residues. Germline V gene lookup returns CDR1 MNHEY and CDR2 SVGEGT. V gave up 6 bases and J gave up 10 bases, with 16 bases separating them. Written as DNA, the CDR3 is TGTGCCAGCAGCAACGCAGGGGTTGGCTCACCCCTCCACTTT. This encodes CASSNAGVGSPLHF.

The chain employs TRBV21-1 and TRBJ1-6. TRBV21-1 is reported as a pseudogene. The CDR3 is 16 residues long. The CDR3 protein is CASSKAPGSYNSPLHF. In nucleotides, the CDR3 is TGTGCCAGCAGCAAAGCGCCGGGGTCCTATAATTCACCCCTCCACTTT.

CDR3 nucleotide sequence: TGTGCCAGCTCGCTCAGGTGGGACACTGAAGCTTTCTTT. Its translation: CASSLRWDTEAFF. The chain combines TRBV18 with TRBJ1-1; D ambiguous. This CDR3 contains 13 residues. V lost 6 bases to trimming and J lost 3 bases, with 11 bases between them. Germline CDR1 reads KGHSH; CDR2 reads LQKENI.

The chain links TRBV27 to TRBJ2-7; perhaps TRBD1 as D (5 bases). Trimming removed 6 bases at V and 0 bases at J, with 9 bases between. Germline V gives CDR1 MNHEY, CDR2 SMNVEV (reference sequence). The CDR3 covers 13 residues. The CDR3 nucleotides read TGTGCCAGCAGCATCAGGGCCTCCTACGAGCAGTACTTC. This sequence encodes CASSIRASYEQYF.

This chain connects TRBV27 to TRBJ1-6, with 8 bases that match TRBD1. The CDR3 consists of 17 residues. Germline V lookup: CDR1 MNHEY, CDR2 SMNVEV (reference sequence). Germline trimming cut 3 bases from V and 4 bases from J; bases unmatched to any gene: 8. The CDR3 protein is CASSFGTGRVYNSPLHF. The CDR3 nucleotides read TGTGCCAGCAGTTTCGGGACAGGTCGAGTTTATAATTCACCCCTCCACTTT.

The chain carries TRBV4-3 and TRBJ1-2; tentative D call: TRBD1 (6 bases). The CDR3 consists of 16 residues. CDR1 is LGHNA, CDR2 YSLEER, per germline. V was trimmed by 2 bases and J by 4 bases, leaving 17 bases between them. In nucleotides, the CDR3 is TGCGCCAGCAGCCAAACCTCAGGGGCAGGAGGCTATGGCTACACCTTC. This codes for CASSQTSGAGGYGYTF.

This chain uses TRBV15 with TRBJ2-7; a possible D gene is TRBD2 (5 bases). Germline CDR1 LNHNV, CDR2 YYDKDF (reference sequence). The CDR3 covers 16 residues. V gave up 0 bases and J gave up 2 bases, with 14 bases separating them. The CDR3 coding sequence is TGTGCCACCAGCAGAGATCCGGCTGACGGGACCTACGAGCAGTACTTC. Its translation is CATSRDPADGTYEQYF.